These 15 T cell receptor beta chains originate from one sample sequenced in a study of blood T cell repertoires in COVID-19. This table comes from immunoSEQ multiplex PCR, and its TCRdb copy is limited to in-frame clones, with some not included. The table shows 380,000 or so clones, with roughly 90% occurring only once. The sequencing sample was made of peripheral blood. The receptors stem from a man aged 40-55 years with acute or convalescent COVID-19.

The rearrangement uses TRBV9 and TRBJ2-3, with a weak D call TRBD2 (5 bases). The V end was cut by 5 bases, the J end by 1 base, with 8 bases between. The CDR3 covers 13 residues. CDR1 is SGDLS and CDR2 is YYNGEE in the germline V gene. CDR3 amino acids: CASSRGGTDTQYF. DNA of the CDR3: TGTGCCAGCAGTCGGGGTGGCACAGATACGCAGTATTTT.

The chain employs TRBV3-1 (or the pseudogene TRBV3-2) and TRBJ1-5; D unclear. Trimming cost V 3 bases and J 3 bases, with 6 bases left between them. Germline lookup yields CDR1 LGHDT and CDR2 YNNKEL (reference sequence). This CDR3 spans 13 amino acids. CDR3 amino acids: CASSHQNNQPQHF. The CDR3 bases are TGTGCCAGCAGCCATCAGAACAATCAGCCCCAGCATTTT.

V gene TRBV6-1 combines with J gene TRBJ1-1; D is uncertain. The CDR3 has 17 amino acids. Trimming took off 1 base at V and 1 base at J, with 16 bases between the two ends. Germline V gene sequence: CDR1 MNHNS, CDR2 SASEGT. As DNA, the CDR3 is TGTGCCAGCAGTGAAGAGATCAGTTGGGCCAGGAACACTGAAGCTTTCTTT. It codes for CASSEEISWARNTEAFF.

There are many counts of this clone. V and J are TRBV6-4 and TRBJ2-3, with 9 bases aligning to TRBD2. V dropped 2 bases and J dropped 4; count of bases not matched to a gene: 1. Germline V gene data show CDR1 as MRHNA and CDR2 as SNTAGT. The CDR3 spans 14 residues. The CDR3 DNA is TGTGCCAGCAGTGACAAGCGGGAGGCAGATACGCAGTATTTT. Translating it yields CASSDKREADTQYF.

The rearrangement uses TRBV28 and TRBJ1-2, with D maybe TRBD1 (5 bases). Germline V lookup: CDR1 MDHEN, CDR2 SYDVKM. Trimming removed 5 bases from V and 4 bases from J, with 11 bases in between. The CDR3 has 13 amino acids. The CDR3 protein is CASSTTEPYGYTF. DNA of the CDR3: TGTGCCAGCAGTACGACAGAGCCCTATGGCTACACCTTC.

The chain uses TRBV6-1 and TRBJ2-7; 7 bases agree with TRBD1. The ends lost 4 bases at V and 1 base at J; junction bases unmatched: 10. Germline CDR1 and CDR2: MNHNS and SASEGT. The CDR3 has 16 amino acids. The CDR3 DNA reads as TGTGCCAGCAGTGCCACTCACGGGACAGCATCCTACGAGCAGTACTTC. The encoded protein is CASSATHGTASYEQYF.

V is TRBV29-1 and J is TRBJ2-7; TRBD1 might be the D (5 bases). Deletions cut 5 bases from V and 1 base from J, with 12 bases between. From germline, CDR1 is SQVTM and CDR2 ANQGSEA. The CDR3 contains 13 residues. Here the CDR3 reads CSVWGGSSYEQYF. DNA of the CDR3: TGCAGCGTTTGGGGCGGATCTTCCTACGAGCAGTACTTC.

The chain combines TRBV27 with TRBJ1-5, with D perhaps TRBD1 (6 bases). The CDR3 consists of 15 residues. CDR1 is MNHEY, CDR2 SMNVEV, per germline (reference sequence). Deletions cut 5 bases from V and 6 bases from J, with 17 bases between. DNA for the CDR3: TGTGCCAGCAGTCCAGTCCGGGGGGCACTTCAGCCCCAGCATTTT. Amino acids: CASSPVRGALQPQHF.

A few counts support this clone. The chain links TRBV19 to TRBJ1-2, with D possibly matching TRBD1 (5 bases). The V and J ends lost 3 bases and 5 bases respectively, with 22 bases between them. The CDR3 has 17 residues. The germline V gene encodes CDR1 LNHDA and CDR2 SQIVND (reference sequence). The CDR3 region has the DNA TGTGCCAGTAGTATTTCCAACCCGGGGCGGACTAGGTATGGCTACACCTTC. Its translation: CASSISNPGRTRYGYTF.

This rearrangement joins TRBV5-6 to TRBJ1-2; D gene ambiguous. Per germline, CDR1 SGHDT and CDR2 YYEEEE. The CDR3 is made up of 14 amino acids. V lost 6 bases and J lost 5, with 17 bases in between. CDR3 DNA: TGTGCCAGCACCTCGGGGTTCGACGGTTATGGCTACACCTTC. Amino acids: CASTSGFDGYGYTF. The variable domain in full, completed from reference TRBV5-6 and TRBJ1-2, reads DAGVTQSPTHLIKTRGQQVTLRCSPKSGHDTVSWYQQALGQGPQFIFQYYEEEERQRGNFPDRFSGHQFPNYSSELNVNALLLGDSALYLCASTSGFDGYGYTFGSGTRLTVV.

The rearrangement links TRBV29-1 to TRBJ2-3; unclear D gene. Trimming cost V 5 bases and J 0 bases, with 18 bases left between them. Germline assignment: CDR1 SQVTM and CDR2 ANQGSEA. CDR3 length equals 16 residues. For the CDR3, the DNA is TGCAGCGTTCGTCCAAGATCTCTACGTAGCACAGATACGCAGTATTTT. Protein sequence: CSVRPRSLRSTDTQYF.

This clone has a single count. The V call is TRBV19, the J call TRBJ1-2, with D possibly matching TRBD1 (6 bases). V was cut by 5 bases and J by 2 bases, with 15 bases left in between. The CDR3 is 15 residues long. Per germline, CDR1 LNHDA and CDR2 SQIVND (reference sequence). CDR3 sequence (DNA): TGTGCCAGTAGTTCCCAGCAGGGGTTAAACTATGGCTACACCTTC. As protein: CASSSQQGLNYGYTF.

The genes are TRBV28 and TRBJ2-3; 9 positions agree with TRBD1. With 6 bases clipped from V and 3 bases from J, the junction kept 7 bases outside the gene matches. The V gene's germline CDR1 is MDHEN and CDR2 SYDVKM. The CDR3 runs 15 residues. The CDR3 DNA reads TGTGCCAGCAGACGGGACAGGGAGGCGACAGATACGCAGTATTTT. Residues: CASRRDREATDTQYF.

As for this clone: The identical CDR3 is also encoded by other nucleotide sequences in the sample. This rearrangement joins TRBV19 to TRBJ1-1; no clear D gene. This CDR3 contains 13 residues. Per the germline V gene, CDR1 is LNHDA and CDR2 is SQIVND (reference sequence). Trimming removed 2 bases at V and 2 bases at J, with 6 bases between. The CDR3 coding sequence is TGTGCCAGTAGTATAACCAGTAACACTGAAGCTTTCTTT. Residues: CASSITSNTEAFF.

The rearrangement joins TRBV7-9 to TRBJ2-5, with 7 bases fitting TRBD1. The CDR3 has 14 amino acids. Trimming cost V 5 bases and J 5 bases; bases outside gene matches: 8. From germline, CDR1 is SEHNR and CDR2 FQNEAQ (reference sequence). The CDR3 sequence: CASSKTGKVETQYF. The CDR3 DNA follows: TGTGCCAGCAGCAAGACAGGGAAGGTTGAGACCCAGTACTTC.